What follows are 3 T cell receptor beta chains derived from one specimen sequenced in a study of Graves' ophthalmopathy and Graves' hyperthyroidism. The sequenced template was RNA, covering the TCR beta CDR3 region. HTBI primers were employed in first-round RT-PCR, then a second-round multiplex PCR followed. TCRdb processed the multiplex PCR reads anew with MiXCR; each CDR3 protein has one entry. The sample holds about 700,000 distinct CDR3 sequences; roughly two fifths are singletons and the top ten take roughly 3%. The sample was peripheral blood. Receptors originate from an adult man with Graves' ophthalmopathy.

This clonotype appeared many times. This sequence joins TRBV19 and TRBJ1-1; D not certain. Germline values: CDR1 LNHDA, CDR2 SQIVND (reference sequence). V was cut by 5 bases and J by 8 bases, with 15 bases left in between. The CDR3 runs 13 residues. The CDR3, as DNA: TGTGCCAGTAGTTTCCCCTCCGGTGGGGAAGCTTTCTTT. Amino acid sequence: CASSFPSGGEAFF.

This clonotype was counted many times. The chain couples TRBV12-3 or TRBV12-4 to TRBJ1-1; D remains unclear. The V and J ends lost 1 base and 10 bases respectively, with 7 bases between them. CDR3 length equals 11 residues. This CDR3 is CASSLGGSAFF. The CDR3 DNA sequence: TGTGCCAGCAGTTTAGGGGGATCAGCTTTCTTT.

V is TRBV7-9 and J is TRBJ2-7, with 7 bases identical to TRBD1. The J call may be in error: the DNA end matches TRBJ2-1 better. CDR1 SEHNR and CDR2 FQNEAQ come from the germline V gene (reference sequence). The CDR3 runs to 18 residues. The DNA of the CDR3 is TGTGCCAGCAGCTCCACGAAACCTTCGGACAGGCGCCGGGATGAGCAGTTCTTC. Amino acids: CASSSTKPSDRRRDEQFF.